Below, 25 T cell receptor beta chains from the same sample are listed, as sequenced in a study of CD8 T cells in Susac syndrome (dated by TCRdb to between 2017 and 2020). Libraries came from the immunoSEQ multiplex PCR assay. RNA was extracted using the RNeasy kit, and roughly 0.45 to 1 ug of the RNA was reverse transcribed with random hexamers. TCRdb reanalyzed the raw reads on its own, using fastp at Q25 for trimming and MiXCR for clone calling, and kept in-frame beta chains. Duplicate CDR3 protein sequences are folded into a single record with the most common DNA and genes. A total of around 100,000 distinct CDR3 sequences appear in this sample, 95% of them only once. The leading ten clones occupy 0.3% to 0.35% of the sample. Sequenced: CD8+ T cells from PBMCs. The receptors here all came from a human donor with Susac syndrome.

The V and J genes are TRBV5-6 and TRBJ1-4, with D hard to call. The germline CDR1 and CDR2 sequences are SGHDT and YYEEEE. This CDR3 has 13 residues. The V end was cut by 0 bases, the J end by 8 bases, with 8 bases between. Here the CDR3 DNA reads TGTGCCAGCAGCTTGGAGGGCGTCGAAAAACTGTTTTTT. Amino acid sequence: CASSLEGVEKLFF.

The chain links TRBV29-1 to TRBJ2-7; perhaps TRBD2 as D (6 bases). Per germline, CDR1 SQVTM and CDR2 ANQGSEA. The CDR3 covers 13 residues. V was trimmed by 5 bases and J by 1 base, leaving 12 bases between them. CDR3 loop: CSVTDAGSYEQYF. The CDR3 DNA reads as TGCAGCGTTACAGATGCGGGGTCCTACGAGCAGTACTTC.

This chain uses TRBV5-4 with TRBJ2-1; TRBD2 matches 12 bases. V gave up 4 bases and J gave up 9 bases; unmatched junction bases: 11. The CDR3 runs to 16 residues. Per the germline V gene, CDR1 is SGHNT and CDR2 is YYREEE (reference sequence). The chain's CDR3 is CASSSVGLAGTGEQFF. CDR3 sequence (DNA): TGTGCCAGCAGCAGTGTTGGACTAGCGGGGACAGGTGAGCAGTTCTTC.

The chain links TRBV6-6 to TRBJ2-7, with D hard to call. There are 16 residues in the CDR3. The V gene's germline CDR1 is MNHNY and CDR2 SVGAGI (reference sequence). Trimming cost V 2 bases and J 2 bases, with 16 bases left between them. Written as DNA, the CDR3 is TGTGCCAGCAGTTACGGTCAGCCAAGGGAAACCTACGAGCAGTACTTC. It specifies CASSYGQPRETYEQYF.

V usage is TRBV16 and J usage is TRBJ1-2; tentative D call: TRBD1 (5 bases). There are 12 residues in the CDR3. V was trimmed by 0 bases and J by 7 bases, leaving 6 bases between them. CDR1 and CDR2 (germline): KGHSY, FQNENV. This CDR3 is CASSQSGGGYTF. In nucleotides, the CDR3 is TGTGCCAGCAGCCAATCGGGGGGTGGCTACACCTTC.

This clonotype was counted a single time. The chain has TRBV7-2 and TRBJ1-4; perhaps TRBD1 as D (5 bases). The CDR3 length is 12 residues. V was pared by 8 bases and J by 12 bases, with 16 bases between. Germline lookup yields CDR1 SGHTA and CDR2 FQGNSA. CDR3 in DNA: TGTGCCAGCGGGGTGGCCGGGGGTGAACTGTTTTTT. Amino acid sequence: CASGVAGGELFF. Combining the CDR3 with reference TRBV7-2 and TRBJ1-4 gives the whole variable domain GAGVSQSPSNKVTEKGKDVELRCDPISGHTALYWYRQSLGQGLEFLIYFQGNSAPDKSGLPSDRFSAERTGGSVSTLTIQRTQQEDSAVYLCASGVAGGELFFGSGTQLSVL.

This chain joins TRBV5-1 and TRBJ2-3, with D perhaps TRBD2 (5 bases). This CDR3 has 15 amino acids. Looked up from germline, CDR1 is SGHRS and CDR2 is YFSETQ. With 1 base removed from V and 1 base from J, the gap between germline ends came to 10 bases. This chain's CDR3 is CASSLLAPGTDTQYF. Written as DNA, the CDR3 is TGCGCCAGCAGCTTGCTAGCACCAGGCACAGATACGCAGTATTTT.

The chain employs TRBV4-1 and TRBJ2-7; 7 bases are shared with TRBD1. Losses at the gene ends were 6 bases for V and 3 bases for J; bases not matched to a gene: 11. This CDR3 contains 15 residues. The germline gives CDR1 MGHRA, CDR2 YSYEKL. The CDR3 loop is CASRRGGGSGYEQYF. The DNA for the CDR3 is TGCGCCAGCAGACGAGGGGGCGGGTCGGGCTACGAGCAGTACTTC.

This clonotype came up once. V and J are TRBV12-3 or TRBV12-4 and TRBJ2-1, with TRBD2 as a possible D gene (7 bases). The CDR3 has 14 amino acids. Trimming stripped 7 bases from V and 4 bases from J, with 14 bases between. The CDR3 reads CASTSGGRYNEQFF. In nucleotides, the CDR3 is TGTGCCAGCACGTCGGGGGGCCGATACAATGAGCAGTTCTTC.

This chain connects TRBV7-9 to TRBJ1-6; no firm D call. Trimming took 9 bases from V and 7 from J, leaving 16 bases between them. The CDR3 consists of 14 residues. The germline V gene has CDR1 SEHNR and CDR2 FQNEAQ (reference sequence). This chain's CDR3 is CASTGGQLNSPLHF. The CDR3 region has the DNA TGTGCCAGTACCGGCGGGCAACTCAATTCACCCCTCCACTTT.

The chain recombines TRBV20-1 with TRBJ1-4, with a possible D match to TRBD1 (6 bases). V was trimmed by 6 bases and J by 8 bases, leaving 13 bases between them. The CDR3 length is 12 residues. Per germline, CDR1 DFQATT and CDR2 SNEGSKA (reference sequence). CDR3 DNA: TGCAGTGCCTCGCGGACAGTCGAAAAACTGTTTTTT. Protein sequence: CSASRTVEKLFF.

This chain links TRBV7-7 with TRBJ2-7; no firm D call. The ends were cut back, 5 bases at V and 5 bases at J, with 13 bases in the middle. CDR3 length equals 13 residues. Germline CDR1 SSHAT, CDR2 FNYEAQ (reference sequence). In DNA, the CDR3 is TGTGCCAGCAGCCGCGAATATGAAGACGAGCAGTACTTC. Protein: CASSREYEDEQYF.

In its sample, this clonotype was seen once. The gene calls are TRBV7-9 and TRBJ2-2; D is ambiguous. Between the trimmed V and J ends, which lost 7 bases and 3 bases, there was a span of 12 bases. The CDR3 runs to 14 residues. Germline V gene lookup returns CDR1 SEHNR and CDR2 FQNEAQ (reference sequence). The CDR3 DNA reads as TGTGCCAGCACCAATCGGCAGTACACCGGGGAGCTGTTTTTT. This encodes CASTNRQYTGELFF.

V is TRBV27 and J is TRBJ1-6; D is ambiguous. Trimming pared 7 bases from V and 0 bases from J, leaving 13 bases between. Germline V gene sequence: CDR1 MNHEY, CDR2 SMNVEV (reference sequence). The CDR3 runs 16 residues. Here the CDR3 reads CASTMGGRSYNSPLHF. For the CDR3, the DNA is TGTGCCAGCACCATGGGTGGGCGCTCCTATAATTCACCCCTCCACTTT.

CDR3 bases: TGTGCCAGCTCACCATTAGGCAGGGAGGTAGTTGGCAATCAGCCCCAGCATTTT. It encodes CASSPLGREVVGNQPQHF. The rearrangement joins TRBV18 to TRBJ1-5; the D gene is possibly TRBD1 (5 bases). Looked up from germline, CDR1 is KGHSH and CDR2 is LQKENI. Between the trimmed V and J ends, which lost 2 bases and 2 bases, there was a span of 19 bases. The CDR3 consists of 18 residues.

The chain links TRBV2 to TRBJ1-1, with 7 bases aligning to TRBD1. The CDR3 contains 11 residues. Germline-derived CDR1 and CDR2 are SNHLY and FYNNEI. V gave up 8 bases and J gave up 8 bases; unmatched junction bases: 5. CDR3 DNA: TGTGCCAGCTCACCGGGACAGGAAGCTTTCTTT. Translated, it gives CASSPGQEAFF.

This clonotype was detected once. The genes are TRBV5-1 and TRBJ2-1, with D possibly being TRBD1 or TRBD2 (6 bases each). The CDR3 contains 16 residues. Deletions cut 0 bases from V and 2 bases from J, with 12 bases between. Per germline, CDR1 SGHRS and CDR2 YFSETQ. CDR3 amino acids: CASSLVRGLAYNEQFF. CDR3 in DNA: TGCGCCAGCAGCTTGGTCCGGGGGCTAGCCTACAATGAGCAGTTCTTC.

The chain joins TRBV7-9 to TRBJ2-1; no reliable D call. This CDR3 contains 10 residues. The V end was cut by 5 bases, the J end by 7 bases, with 3 bases between. Per the germline V gene, CDR1 is SEHNR and CDR2 is FQNEAQ (reference sequence). For the CDR3, the DNA is TGTGCCAGCAGCAGAAATGAGCAGTTCTTC. Its translation is CASSRNEQFF.

The chain has TRBV28 and TRBJ2-7; D is perhaps TRBD1 (7 bases). V gave up 3 bases and J gave up 5 bases, with 20 bases separating them. The CDR3 spans 16 residues. In germline, CDR1 is MDHEN, CDR2 SYDVKM. CDR3 protein: CASSFILARGVHEQYF. The CDR3 DNA follows: TGTGCCAGCAGTTTCATCTTGGCCAGGGGGGTCCACGAGCAGTACTTC.

The chain couples TRBV15 to TRBJ2-5; possibly TRBD1 for D (6 bases). V lost 1 base, J lost 1 base, and 7 bases lay in between. CDR1 is LNHNV and CDR2 is YYDKDF in the germline V gene (reference sequence). This CDR3 spans 14 amino acids. The CDR3 reads CATSRGRGQETQYF. CDR3 nucleotide sequence: TGTGCCACCAGCAGAGGCAGGGGCCAAGAGACCCAGTACTTC.

The chain recombines TRBV20-1 with TRBJ2-1, with a weak D call TRBD2 (6 bases). The length of the CDR3 is 13 residues. The ends were cut back, 5 bases at V and 1 base at J, with 9 bases in the middle. Germline-derived CDR1 and CDR2 are DFQATT and SNEGSKA (reference sequence). Here the CDR3 DNA reads TGCAGTGCTTACCTAGCGTCCTACAATGAGCAGTTCTTC. Encoded protein: CSAYLASYNEQFF.

The chain has TRBV5-1 and TRBJ2-1; 13 bases fit TRBD2. CDR1 SGHRS and CDR2 YFSETQ come from the germline V gene. The length of the CDR3 is 15 residues. J gave up 12 bases and V 4 bases, and 10 bases lay outside the gene matches. CDR3 loop: CASSPGTSGAGGQFF. CDR3 nucleotide sequence: TGCGCCAGCAGCCCTGGGACTAGCGGGGCCGGAGGGCAGTTCTTC.

This sequence joins TRBV5-1 and TRBJ1-2, with 7 bases that match TRBD1. V was clipped by 3 bases and J by 8 bases; unmatched bases: 10. The CDR3 runs 14 residues. Germline values: CDR1 SGHRS, CDR2 YFSETQ. The CDR3: CASSSSTGLWGYTF. In DNA form, the CDR3 reads TGCGCCAGCAGCTCCTCGACAGGGCTGTGGGGCTACACCTTC. The variable domain in full, completed from reference TRBV5-1 and TRBJ1-2, reads KAGVTQTPRYLIKTRGQQVTLSCSPISGHRSVSWYQQTPGQGLQFLFEYFSETQRNKGNFPGRFSGRQFSNSRSEMNVSTLELGDSALYLCASSSSTGLWGYTFGSGTRLTVV.

The gene calls are TRBV6-2 or TRBV6-3 and TRBJ1-1; D is possibly TRBD1 (6 bases). CDR1 is MNHEY, CDR2 SVGEGT, per germline. This CDR3 is 14 amino acids long. V lost 9 bases, J lost 1 base, and 15 bases lay in between. DNA of the CDR3: TGTGCCAGTGACCCGGGACACCGGAACACTGAAGCTTTCTTT. This sequence encodes CASDPGHRNTEAFF.

This clonotype was seen a single time. The chain couples TRBV6-1 to TRBJ1-4; D gene ambiguous. V dropped 1 base and J dropped 4 bases, with 7 bases sitting between them. Germline CDR1 and CDR2: MNHNS and SASEGT. This CDR3 is built from 14 residues. The CDR3 coding sequence is TGTGCCAGCAGTGAAGGGACGGATAATGAAAAACTGTTTTTT. Amino acid sequence: CASSEGTDNEKLFF.